This T cell receptor (beta chain) was recovered during a study of T cells in Graves' hyperthyroidism and ophthalmopathy. It was RNA transcripts that yielded the amplified TCR beta CDR3 regions. HTBI primers were employed in a first-round RT-PCR of the TCR CDR3. In TCRdb, the multiplex PCR reads were re-called with MiXCR into one record per CDR3 protein. The data hold around 720,000 distinct CDR3 sequences, with about a third observed a single time. Newly diagnosed hyperthyroidism, duration under 2 months, in patients aged 18 to 65. Criteria for exclusion of patients were uncontrolled infection, other autoimmune disease, pregnancy or lactation. The sequence came from a woman between 40 and 55 years old with Graves' hyperthyroidism. Sequencing was carried out using blood.

Written as DNA, the CDR3 is TGTGCCAGCAGTTACTATTGGCAGGGAGTCTACGAGCAGTACTTC. Its protein product is CASSYYWQGVYEQYF. This rearrangement joins TRBV6-5 to TRBJ2-7; D may correspond to TRBD1 or TRBD2 (5 bases each). Germline CDR1 MNHEY, CDR2 SVGAGI. Trimming took 1 base from V and 3 from J, leaving 13 bases between them. This CDR3 is built from 15 residues.